Listed below are T cell receptor beta chains from one sample, sequenced in a study of blood T cell repertoires in COVID-19. TCRdb's table, derived via immunoSEQ multiplex PCR, lists solely in-frame clones and lacks some. The data hold a few hundred thousand clones, with about 90% observed a single time. The sample taken for sequencing was peripheral blood. The source is a man younger than 35 who had recovered from COVID-19. Both conserved end residues are part of each CDR3. Each record gives: D gene, J gene, clone size, V gene, CDR3 length, CDR3 DNA, CDR3 protein. The D gene is left open where the match is weak. The size field is filled for only some rows; it gives once, few, many or a size class.

-	TRBJ2-3	once	TRBV19	13	TGTGCCAGTAGTAGCCGGTACACAGATACGCAGTATTTT	CASSSRYTDTQYF
TRBD1	TRBJ1-4	-	TRBV18	14	TGTGCCAGCTCACCCCAGGGGGGATATGAAAAACTGTTTTTT	CASSPQGGYEKLFF
-	TRBJ2-7	-	TRBV27	15	TGTGCCAGCAGTTTATCCGGGTTACTAACCTACGAGCAGTACTTC	CASSLSGLLTYEQYF
TRBD1	TRBJ1-6	-	TRBV9	15	TGTGCCAGCAGCCCTCAGCAGGGGGGCAATTCACCCCTCCACTTT	CASSPQQGGNSPLHF
-	TRBJ2-7	-	TRBV29-1	12	TGCAGCGTTGGGGCAGGCAGGTCCGAGCAGTACTTC	CSVGAGRSEQYF
-	TRBJ1-1	-	TRBV7-6	13	TGTGCCAGCAGCTTGGGGGGGTGGGATGAAGCTTTCTTT	CASSLGGWDEAFF
TRBD1	TRBJ2-7	-	TRBV6-5	15	TGTGCCAGCAGTTCCCCCGGGACAGGGACCTACGAGCAGTACTTC	CASSSPGTGTYEQYF
-	TRBJ1-2	-	TRBV2	13	TGTGCCAGCAGTGAAGACCGTACGGGAGGCTACACCTTC	CASSEDRTGGYTF
-	TRBJ1-1	-	TRBV5-1	14	TGCGCCAGCAGCCCCTCCGGAGTGGTAGCTGAAGCTTTCTTT	CASSPSGVVAEAFF
TRBD2	TRBJ2-3	-	TRBV15	15	TGTGCCACCAGCAGAGGAGCGGGAGGGTCAGATACGCAGTATTTT	CATSRGAGGSDTQYF
-	TRBJ2-7	-	TRBV5-6	12	TGTGCCAGCAGCTTGTATGCGTACGAGCAGTACTTC	CASSLYAYEQYF
-	TRBJ1-1	-	TRBV7-9	15	TGTGCCAGCAGCTCCCCGGTCGGAGTGAACACTGAAGCTTTCTTT	CASSSPVGVNTEAFF
-	TRBJ1-4	-	TRBV5-1	18	TGCGCCAGCAGCTTGGCCGCGACAGGCCTAGGAGCTAATGAAAAACTGTTTTTT	CASSLAATGLGANEKLFF
-	TRBJ1-3	-	TRBV6-5	15	TGTGCCAGCAGACGGGGGACCCGGACTGGAAACACCATATATTTT	CASRRGTRTGNTIYF
-	TRBJ2-3	-	TRBV18	14	TGTGCCAGCTCACCAAGCACTTCCCCAGATACGCAGTATTTT	CASSPSTSPDTQYF
-	TRBJ2-6	once	TRBV9	18	TGTGCCAGCAGCGCCCCGAGGGTATCCTACTCTGGGGCCAACGTCCTGACTTTC	CASSAPRVSYSGANVLTF
TRBD1	TRBJ2-7	-	TRBV7-9	15	TGTGCCAGCAGCCTCGCCGGGACAGGCTTCTACGAGCAGTACTTC	CASSLAGTGFYEQYF
TRBD2	TRBJ2-7	-	TRBV2	14	TGTGCCAGCCGAGGACTAGCGGGAGACTACGAGCAGTACTTC	CASRGLAGDYEQYF
TRBD2	TRBJ2-5	-	TRBV6-5	14	TGTGCCAGCAGTAACAGCGGGAGCCCAGAGACCCAGTACTTC	CASSNSGSPETQYF
TRBD2	TRBJ2-7	-	TRBV4-1	15	TGCGCCAGCAGCCAGAGGACTAGCGGGTCCTACGAGCAGTACTTC	CASSQRTSGSYEQYF
TRBD2	TRBJ2-5	-	TRBV7-2	18	TGTGCCAGCAGCCCCGGGGCCCAGCGGGGGGGCGGACAAGAGACCCAGTACTTC	CASSPGAQRGGGQETQYF
-	TRBJ2-1	-	TRBV19	14	TGTGCCAGTAGTATTTCGACAGCACAGGGTGAGCAGTTCTTC	CASSISTAQGEQFF
TRBD2	TRBJ2-1	-	TRBV27	18	TGTGCCAGCAGTCCTCAGCCGGGACTAGCGGGGAGGAACAATGAGCAGTTCTTC	CASSPQPGLAGRNNEQFF
-	TRBJ2-7	-	TRBV7-2	13	TGTGCCAGCAGTCACAGAGCGGCCCGGGAGCAGTACTTC	CASSHRAAREQYF
-	TRBJ2-2	-	TRBV19	16	TGTGCCAGTAGGAACCTGGTGGGGCAGAACACCGGGGAGCTGTTTTTT	CASRNLVGQNTGELFF
-	TRBJ1-5	once	TRBV19	15	TGTGCCAGTAGATTGGGGGCGGTGGGAAATCAGCCCCAGCATTTT	CASRLGAVGNQPQHF
-	TRBJ1-6	-	TRBV6-5	15	TGTGCCAGCAGCCTAAGCGGGACGGGAGGGTCACCCCTCCACTTT	CASSLSGTGGSPLHF
TRBD1	TRBJ2-2	few	TRBV5-1	15	TGCGCCAGCAGCCCGAGGGGGCCGAGGACCGGGGAGCTGTTTTTT	CASSPRGPRTGELFF
TRBD2	TRBJ2-5	-	TRBV29-1	13	TGCAGCGTTCGGGGGGTAATCCAAGAGACCCAGTACTTC	CSVRGVIQETQYF
-	TRBJ2-3	-	TRBV3-1/TRBV3-2	12	TGTGCCAGCAGCCAAGGGACTATTACGCAGTATTTT	CASSQGTITQYF
-	TRBJ1-1	once	TRBV19	16	TGTGCCAGTAGTATAGCCACGGAGGGGATTAACACTGAAGCTTTCTTT	CASSIATEGINTEAFF
-	TRBJ1-4	-	TRBV7-9	15	TGTGCCAGCATCCAGTGGCCCAACCGGGGGGAAAAACTGTTTTTT	CASIQWPNRGEKLFF
TRBD1	TRBJ2-7	-	TRBV7-2	15	TGTGCCAGCAGCTTAGATAACAGGGGGTCCTACGAGCAGTACTTC	CASSLDNRGSYEQYF
-	TRBJ2-7	-	TRBV4-3	15	TGCGCCAGCAGCCAAGTGGCGACAAACGGTTTTGAGCAGTACTTC	CASSQVATNGFEQYF
-	TRBJ2-3	-	TRBV7-2	12	TGTGCCAGCAGCTTATTCCCTGATACGCAGTATTTT	CASSLFPDTQYF
TRBD2	TRBJ2-1	-	TRBV7-2	16	TGTGCCAGCAGCTTAGCGGGGACTAGCGCCCCCCATGAGCAGTTCTTC	CASSLAGTSAPHEQFF
-	TRBJ1-4	-	TRBV3-1/TRBV3-2	15	TGTGCCAGCAGCTTTTCCGGAACAGAAAATGAAAAACTGTTTTTT	CASSFSGTENEKLFF
-	TRBJ1-1	-	TRBV20-1	12	TGCAGTGCTAGTAGGCAGGGGACTGAAGCTTTCTTT	CSASRQGTEAFF
-	TRBJ1-5	-	TRBV27	13	TGTGCCGGACTAGGGGAAAGCAATCAGCCCCAGCATTTT	CAGLGESNQPQHF
TRBD1	TRBJ1-4	-	TRBV30	14	TGTGCCTGGAGCTCCGGACAGGGGAATGAAAAACTGTTTTTT	CAWSSGQGNEKLFF
-	TRBJ1-5	-	TRBV15	15	TGTGCCACCAGCAGGCAAAAGGGAGCAAATCAGCCCCAGCATTTT	CATSRQKGANQPQHF
TRBD1	TRBJ2-3	-	TRBV4-3	15	TGCGCCAGCAGCCCCGGACAGGGGGGCACAGATACGCAGTATTTT	CASSPGQGGTDTQYF
TRBD2	TRBJ2-7	-	TRBV6-5	15	TGTGCCAGCACCTATTCCAGCGGGAGACCCTACGAGCAGTACTTC	CASTYSSGRPYEQYF
-	TRBJ2-3	-	TRBV19	14	TGTGCCAGTAGTGCTCAACAGAGCACAGATACGCAGTATTTT	CASSAQQSTDTQYF
TRBD2	TRBJ2-1	-	TRBV5-1	15	TGCGCCAGCAGCCCCACGGGGGGGAGGGCCAATGAGCAGTTCTTC	CASSPTGGRANEQFF
TRBD2	TRBJ2-7	once	TRBV29-1	13	TGCAGCGTTCGACTAGCGGAAGCCTACGAGCAGTACTTC	CSVRLAEAYEQYF
-	TRBJ2-1	-	TRBV7-6	16	TGTGCCAGCAGCTGGAAACTACAATCTTCCTACAATGAGCAGTTCTTC	CASSWKLQSSYNEQFF
-	TRBJ2-3	-	TRBV18	16	TGTGCCAGTTCTTGGGTGTTGGGCCCTAGCACAGATACGCAGTATTTT	CASSWVLGPSTDTQYF
TRBD2	TRBJ2-1	-	TRBV9	15	TGTGCCAGCAGCGTAGATGAGCGGGGGACTAATGAGCAGTTCTTC	CASSVDERGTNEQFF
-	TRBJ2-6	-	TRBV19	15	TGTGCCAGTAGTACTTGGGGGGCTGGGGCCAACGTCCTGACTTTC	CASSTWGAGANVLTF
-	TRBJ2-7	once	TRBV27	15	TGTGCCAGCAGTTTAGTGGGGGCGAGGGGCGACGAGCAGTACTTC	CASSLVGARGDEQYF
-	TRBJ1-5	-	TRBV7-9	12	TGTGCCAGCAGACAGGGCGGACAGCCCCAGCATTTT	CASRQGGQPQHF
-	TRBJ2-7	-	TRBV6-1	15	TGTGCCAGCAGTGAGAATACAGGGAGCTCCTACGAGCAGTACTTC	CASSENTGSSYEQYF